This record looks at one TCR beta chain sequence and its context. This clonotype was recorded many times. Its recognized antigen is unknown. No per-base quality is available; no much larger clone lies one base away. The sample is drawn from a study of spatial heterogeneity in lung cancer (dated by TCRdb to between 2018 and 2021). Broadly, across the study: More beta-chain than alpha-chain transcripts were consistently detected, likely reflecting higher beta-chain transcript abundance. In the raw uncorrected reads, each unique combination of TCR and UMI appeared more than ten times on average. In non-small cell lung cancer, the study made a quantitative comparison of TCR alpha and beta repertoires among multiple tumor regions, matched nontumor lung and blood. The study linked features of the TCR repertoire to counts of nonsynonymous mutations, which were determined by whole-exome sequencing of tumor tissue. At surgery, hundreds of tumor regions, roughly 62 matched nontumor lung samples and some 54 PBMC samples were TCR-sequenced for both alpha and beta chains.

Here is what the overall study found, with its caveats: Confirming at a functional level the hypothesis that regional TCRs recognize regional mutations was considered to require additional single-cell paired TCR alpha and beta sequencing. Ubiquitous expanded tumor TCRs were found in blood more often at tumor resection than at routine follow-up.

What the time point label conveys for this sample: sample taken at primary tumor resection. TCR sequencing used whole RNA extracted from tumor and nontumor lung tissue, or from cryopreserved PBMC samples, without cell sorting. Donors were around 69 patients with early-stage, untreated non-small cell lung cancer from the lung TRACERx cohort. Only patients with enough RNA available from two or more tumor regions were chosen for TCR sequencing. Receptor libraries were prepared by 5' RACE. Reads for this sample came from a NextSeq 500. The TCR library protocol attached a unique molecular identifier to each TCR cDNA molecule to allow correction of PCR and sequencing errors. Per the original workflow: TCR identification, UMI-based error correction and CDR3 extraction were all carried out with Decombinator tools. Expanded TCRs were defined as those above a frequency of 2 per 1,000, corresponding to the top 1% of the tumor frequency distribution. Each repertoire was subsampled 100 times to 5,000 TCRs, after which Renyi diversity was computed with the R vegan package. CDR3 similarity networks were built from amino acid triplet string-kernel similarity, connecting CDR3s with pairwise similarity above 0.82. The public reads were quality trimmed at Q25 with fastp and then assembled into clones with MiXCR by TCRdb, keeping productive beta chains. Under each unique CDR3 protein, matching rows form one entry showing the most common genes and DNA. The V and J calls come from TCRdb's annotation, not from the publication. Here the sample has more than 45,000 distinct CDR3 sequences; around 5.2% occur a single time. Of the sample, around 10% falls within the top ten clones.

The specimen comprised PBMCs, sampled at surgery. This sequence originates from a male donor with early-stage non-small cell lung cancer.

The DNA sequence reads TGCGCCAGCAGCTTGGGAACAGGGTTTGAGACCCAGTACTTC. Translated, this gives CASSLGTGFETQYF. The chain uses TRBV5-1 and TRBJ2-5; possibly the D gene is TRBD1, per 6 matching bases. V is cut by 0 bases and J by 5 bases, and the space between the germline ends is 11 bases. Reading from cysteine to phenylalanine, the CDR3 counts 14 amino acids. Left in the record is the CDR3 DNA by itself, 42 bases read in frame from the first base. According to the germline V gene, CDR1 reads SGHRS and CDR2 reads YFSETQ.